This T cell receptor beta chain came from a study of control samples from healthy donors and cancer patients. The trim removed 0 bases at V and 4 bases at J, leaving 5 bases unmatched. This CDR3 is 15 amino acids long. Germline V gives CDR1 LGHNA, CDR2 YSLEER. Clones were read by immunoSEQ multiplex PCR, and TCRdb kept only the in-frame ones, dropping some. The data contain 200,000 or so clones, roughly 94% of them singletons. The chain combines TRBV4-3 with TRBJ1-1; 7 nucleotides align to TRBD1. The source material was blood. This receptor was taken from a middle-aged man in good health. The CDR3 sequence is CASSQDRGETTEAFF. Written as DNA, the CDR3 is TGCGCCAGCAGCCAAGACAGGGGGGAGACCACTGAAGCTTTCTTT.